This paragraph covers one TCR beta chain sequence. What it recognizes is unknown. The entry originates in a study of CD8 T cells in ankylosing spondylitis. Study conclusions and caveats: What appeared characteristic of ankylosing spondylitis blood was a TCR beta motif of 7 or 8 highly homologous variants. Some of these motif variants have turned up before, in reports on reactive arthritis synovial fluid and blood. Disease-linked clones had a CD8+ phenotype and relatively low frequency in peripheral blood.

5'-RACE, quantitative and with molecular barcodes, yielded the TCR beta libraries. TCRdb analysed the 5' RACE reads with MiXCR anew, one entry per CDR3 protein. The sample shows a few hundred thousand distinct CDR3 sequences, roughly 18% of them seen only once. Looked up from germline, CDR1 is MGHRA and CDR2 is YSYEKL. The CDR3 covers 14 residues. Between the trimmed V and J ends, which lost 0 bases and 0 bases, there was a span of 4 bases. This receptor was obtained from a male donor with ankylosing spondylitis. The rearrangement links TRBV4-1 to TRBJ2-3; unclear D gene. Sequencing was done on a sample of blood, either unsorted or a sorted T cell fraction (not recorded which). The CDR3 spells CASSQDRSTDTQYF. The DNA for the CDR3 is TGCGCCAGCAGCCAAGATCGCAGCACAGATACGCAGTATTTT.